Listed below are T cell receptor beta chains from one sample, sequenced in a study of cytomegalovirus exposure and HLA in healthy donors. Profiling relied on immunoSEQ multiplex PCR, and the TCRdb table lists in-frame clones only, not all of them. The top ten clones hold 4% to 4.5% of a sample with about 150,000 clones, approximately 80% of them seen once. The sequencing input was PBMCs. The receptors were sampled from a woman in her 40s in good health and CMV-seronegative. Each CDR3 is given with its conserved first and last residue. Size tells how often a clone was seen (once, few, many) or the class of an expanded clone, and some rows leave it out.

CDR3aa,abundance,v_gene,j_gene
CAWSVGGAYEQYF,-,TRBV30,TRBJ2-7
CASSGAGEQFF,-,TRBV5-4,TRBJ2-1
CAWKGGGNRDLNQPQHF,-,TRBV30,TRBJ1-5
CSVYTRAEQYF,-,TRBV29-1,TRBJ2-7
CASSQGDRGVVANEKLFF,-,TRBV4-1,TRBJ1-4
CASSLAGTGYEANYGYTF,-,TRBV7-8,TRBJ1-2
CASSLDLAEWVGFF,-,TRBV5-4,TRBJ2-1
CACPRGNQPQHF,-,TRBV19,TRBJ1-5
CASRPQHF,-,TRBV9,TRBJ1-5
CASSSAGESDTQYF,-,TRBV13,TRBJ2-3
CASSLRTRGLGDTEAFF,-,TRBV11-3,TRBJ1-1
CASSMSYGYTF,-,TRBV28,TRBJ1-2
CASSSLRQGNGNQPQHF,-,TRBV19,TRBJ1-5
CASSRLEGGQGFSREGQYF,-,TRBV7-2,TRBJ2-7
CASSERDFPYEQYF,-,TRBV7-9,TRBJ2-7
CASSQDLSLQAFF,-,TRBV4-2,TRBJ1-1
CASSWSTGNTEAFF,-,TRBV11-3,TRBJ1-1
CASSLPGTGGNYGYTF,-,TRBV28,TRBJ1-2
CASSSGQGVDGYTF,-,TRBV5-5,TRBJ1-2
CASKKGGAGANVLTF,-,TRBV5-4,TRBJ2-6
CASSEPGQLNQPQHF,once,TRBV6-1,TRBJ1-5
CASSVAGGAAPWGTQYF,-,TRBV9,TRBJ2-5
CSVDSGDSYEQYF,-,TRBV29-1,TRBJ2-7
CASSSLAGGLGTQYF,-,TRBV11-3,TRBJ2-3
CASSHRLAGGSYEQYF,-,TRBV6-6,TRBJ2-7
CASSPSGGTSTNEKLFF,-,TRBV7-9,TRBJ1-4